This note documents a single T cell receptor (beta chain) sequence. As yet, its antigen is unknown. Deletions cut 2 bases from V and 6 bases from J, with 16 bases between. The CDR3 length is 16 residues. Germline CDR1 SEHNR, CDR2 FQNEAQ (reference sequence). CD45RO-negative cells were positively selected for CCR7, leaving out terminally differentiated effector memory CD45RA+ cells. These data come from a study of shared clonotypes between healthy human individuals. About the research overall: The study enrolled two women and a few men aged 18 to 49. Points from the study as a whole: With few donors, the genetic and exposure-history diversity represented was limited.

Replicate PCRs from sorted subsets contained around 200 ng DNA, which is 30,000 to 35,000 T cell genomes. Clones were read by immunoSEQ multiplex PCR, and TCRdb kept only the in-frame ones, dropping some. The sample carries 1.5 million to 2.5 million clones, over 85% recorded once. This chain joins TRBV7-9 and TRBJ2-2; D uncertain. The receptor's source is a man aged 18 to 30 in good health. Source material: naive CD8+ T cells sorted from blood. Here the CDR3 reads CASSLPPLEYSGELFF. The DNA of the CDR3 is TGTGCCAGCAGCTTACCACCTCTAGAATACTCCGGGGAGCTGTTTTTT.